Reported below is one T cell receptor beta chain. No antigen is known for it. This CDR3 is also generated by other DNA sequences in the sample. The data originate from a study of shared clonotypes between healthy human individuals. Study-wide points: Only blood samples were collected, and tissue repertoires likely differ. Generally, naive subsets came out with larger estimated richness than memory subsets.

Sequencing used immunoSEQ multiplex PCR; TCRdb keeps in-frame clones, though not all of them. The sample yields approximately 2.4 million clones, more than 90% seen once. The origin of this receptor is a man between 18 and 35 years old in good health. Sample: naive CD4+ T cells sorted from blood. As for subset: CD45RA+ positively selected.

CDR3 amino acids: CASSAPGQGFYEQYF. CDR3 bases: TGCGCCAGCAGTGCCCCGGGACAGGGGTTCTACGAGCAGTACTTC. The chain links TRBV10-2 to TRBJ2-7; 10 bases line up with TRBD1. The germline V gene has CDR1 WSHSY and CDR2 SAAADI. J lost 3 bases, V lost 4 bases, and 6 bases had no gene match. This CDR3 region has 15 residues.